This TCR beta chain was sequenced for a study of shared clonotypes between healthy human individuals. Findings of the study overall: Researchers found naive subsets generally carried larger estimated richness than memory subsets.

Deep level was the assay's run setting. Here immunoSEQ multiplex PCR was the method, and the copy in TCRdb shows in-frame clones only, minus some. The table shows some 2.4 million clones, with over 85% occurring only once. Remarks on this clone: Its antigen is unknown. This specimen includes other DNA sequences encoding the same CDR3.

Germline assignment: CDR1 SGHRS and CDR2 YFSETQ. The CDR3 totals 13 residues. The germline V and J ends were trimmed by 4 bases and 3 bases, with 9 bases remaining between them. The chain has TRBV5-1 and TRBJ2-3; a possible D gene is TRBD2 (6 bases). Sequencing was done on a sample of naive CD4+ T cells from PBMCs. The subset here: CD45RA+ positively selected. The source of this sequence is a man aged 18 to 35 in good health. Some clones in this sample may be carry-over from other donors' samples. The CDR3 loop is CASSPTSTDTQYF. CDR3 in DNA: TGCGCCAGCAGCCCGACTAGTACAGATACGCAGTATTTT.